This T cell receptor beta chain emerged from a study of early T cells in non-severe SARS-CoV-2 infection. Study in general: Bulk RNA from unsorted whole blood was sequenced; chains were unpaired.

Study-level findings and limits: VDJdb matching, biased toward anti-spike CD8 responses, missed private and CD4 specificities.

Only a few counts were recorded for this clonotype. Its antigen is not known. Each single cDNA molecule received a unique molecular identifier. Each CDR3 protein is one row after TCRdb ran MiXCR on the 5' RACE reads. The repertoire includes roughly 68,000 distinct CDR3 sequences, over 4% of them detected once, and 4% to 5% sits in the top ten. Germline V gene data show CDR1 as LGHDT and CDR2 as YNNKEL (reference sequence). The CDR3 is 14 residues long. The V gene lost 3 bases and the J gene lost 5 bases, with 13 bases spanning the gap. The sample taken for sequencing was whole blood. J is TRBJ2-5 and V is TRBV3-1, with D tentatively TRBD1 (5 bases). The TCR comes from an adult who was a healthcare worker with PCR-confirmed SARS-CoV-2 infection or an uninfected control (not recorded which). The CDR3 DNA reads as TGTGCCAGCAGCCAGGTCCACAGGACCGAGACCCAGTACTTC. This codes for CASSQVHRTETQYF.